The subject of this entry is one T cell receptor beta chain. Its antigen remains undetermined. It has no much larger one-base neighbor in the sample; base qualities were not kept. Based on the germline V gene, the CDR1 and CDR2 sequences are KGHSH and LQKENI. The CDR3 sequence holds 15 residues, the cysteine and phenylalanine included. The entry retains the CDR3 DNA only, 45 bases that are in frame from base 1. The junction shows trimming of 3 bases on V and 0 bases on J, and the gene matches do not reach 2 bases of it. The data derive from a study of blood T cell repertoires in COVID-19 (TCRdb year 2020). For the wider study: Samples from collaborators originated in the United States, Italy and Spain and spanned both the acute and convalescent phases of COVID-19. The prospective study material was composed of cDNA or gDNA derived from T cells, B-cell-depleted T cells, or PBMCs. The dataset comprised deeply sampled blood TCRbeta repertoires from subjects exposed to, actively infected with, or recovered from COVID-19. The repertoires were released in a freely available public database meant as a resource for research on the immune response to SARS-CoV-2. Samples came from the ongoing ImmuneRACE study (first 160 participants) plus 1,254 subjects from 6 global collaborators. Sample metadata almost always included a de-identified subject ID, COVID-19 status, age in years and sex. HLA class I and class II types, where available, came from metadata supplied by the sample provider rather than from assay-based typing. On the study overall, not on this receptor specifically: Clinical and demographic metadata were provided uncurated, with the amount varying by source and participant.

TCRbeta CDR3 regions were amplified from genomic DNA using the immunoSEQ Assay, a bias-controlled multiplex PCR. In the source study's methods: Nucleated cell counts per sample were estimated from amplification of reference gene primers within the assay. To quantify the absolute abundance of each unique TCRbeta CDR3 rearrangement, sequence reads were collapsed and filtered. Productive Simpson clonality was computed per sample as the square root of Simpson's diversity index over productive rearrangements. The immuneACCESS repertoire file appears here via TCRdb, limited to in-frame rearrangements. These files lack a portion of the clones; in checked studies, under half of the deficit traces to unresolved V genes, and the cause of the others is not known. V, J and clone size derive from that table, while D and trimming were established from the DNA sequence. Here the sample has roughly 330,000 clones; 88% occur a single time. Less than 6.5% of the sample goes to the ten largest clones.

In the prospective study, participants were 18 to 89 years old, resided in about two dozen geographic areas of the United States, and were enrolled through a virtual design. Cohort assignment in the prospective study relied on participant-reported clinical history from a screening survey and a study questionnaire. Recovered participants in ImmuneRACE Cohort 3 were defined by two consecutive negative NP/OP PCR tests, clearance by a healthcare professional, or resolution of symptoms. Each participant in the prospective study had whole blood, serum and a nasopharyngeal or oropharyngeal swab collected by mobile phlebotomists. Additional blood draws and questionnaires over a 2-month period could optionally be provided by prospective study participants. Before DNA extraction, prospective study blood samples were shipped either frozen or at room temperature.

The receptor comes from a young man who had recovered from COVID-19. Sequencing was performed on PBMCs or T cells enriched from blood (not recorded which). The V and J genes are TRBV18 and TRBJ1-3; TRBD1 fits 7 bases in the junction. Read as DNA, the sequence is TGTGCCAGCTCACCCCGACAGGGCTCTGGAAACACCATATATTTT. This codes for CASSPRQGSGNTIYF.